Many counts were recorded for the clone carrying this TCR beta chain. Antigen: not known. The record originates from a study of CD8 T cells in ankylosing spondylitis. A quantitative 5'-RACE method, one with molecular barcodes, was used to make TCR beta libraries. MiXCR was run by TCRdb on the 5' RACE reads, yielding one entry per CDR3 protein. The repertoire includes approximately 440,000 distinct CDR3 sequences, under 20% of them detected once, and about 0.94% sits in the top ten. CDR1 is SGHKS and CDR2 is YYEKEE in the germline V gene (reference sequence). V was pared by 0 bases and J by 1 base, with 8 bases between. This CDR3 spans 14 amino acids. Study-level results: Disease-linked clones were CD8+ and relatively rare in peripheral blood. From matched ankylosing spondylitis synovial fluid, disease-linked clones were reportedly recovered at significantly enriched levels. The study identified a TCR beta motif of under 10 highly homologous variants that appeared characteristic of ankylosing spondylitis blood.

The rearrangement uses TRBV5-5 and TRBJ2-7, with D hard to call. This TCR was recovered from a male donor with ankylosing spondylitis. The sample was blood, either unsorted or a sorted T cell fraction (not recorded which). CDR3 loop: CASSLVAGSYEQYF. The CDR3 DNA sequence: TGTGCCAGCAGCTTGGTGGCAGGATCCTACGAGCAGTACTTC.